The source of this TCR beta chain is a study of T cell responses to AZD1222 COVID-19 vaccine. Study-level points and caveats: Only five or six AZD1222 recipients tested seropositive at baseline.

CDR1 is LNHDA and CDR2 is SQIVND in the germline V gene (reference sequence). This CDR3 has 17 residues. J lost 0 bases, V lost 3 bases, and 7 bases had no gene match. About this clone: Antigen unknown.

Libraries were prepared by immunoSEQ multiplex PCR; TCRdb keeps only in-frame clonotypes and omits some of them. The sample comprises 160,000 or so clones, 75% to 95% of which are singletons, and about 4.4% rests with the top ten. The V call is TRBV19, the J call TRBJ2-1; 8 bases are shared with TRBD1. This receptor was identified in an adult in good health. Sequences were derived from peripheral blood, sampled on day 0 of AZD1222 vaccination. CDR3 in DNA: TGTGCCAGTAGTATCGGACAGGGATTGAGCTCCTACAATGAGCAGTTCTTC. Translation gives CASSIGQGLSSYNEQFF.